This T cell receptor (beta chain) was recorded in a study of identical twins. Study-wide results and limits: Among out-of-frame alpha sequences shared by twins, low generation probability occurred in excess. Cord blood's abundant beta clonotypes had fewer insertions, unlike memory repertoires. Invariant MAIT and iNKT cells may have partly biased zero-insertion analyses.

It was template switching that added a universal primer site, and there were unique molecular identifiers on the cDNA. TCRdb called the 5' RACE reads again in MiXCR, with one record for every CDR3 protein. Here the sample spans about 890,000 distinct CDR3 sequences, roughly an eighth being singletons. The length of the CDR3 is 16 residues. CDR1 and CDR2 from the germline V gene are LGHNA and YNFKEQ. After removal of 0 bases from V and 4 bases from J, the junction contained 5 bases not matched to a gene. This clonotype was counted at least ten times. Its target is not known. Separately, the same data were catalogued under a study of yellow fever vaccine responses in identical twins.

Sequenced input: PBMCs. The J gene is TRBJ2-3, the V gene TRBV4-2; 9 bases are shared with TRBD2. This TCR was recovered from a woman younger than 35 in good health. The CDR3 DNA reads TGTGCCAGCAGCCAAGAGGGCGGGGGGGCCGCAGATACGCAGTATTTT. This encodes CASSQEGGGAADTQYF.